This T cell receptor beta chain derives from a study of breast tumors, draining lymph nodes, adjacent tissues. The CDR3 sequence is 17 residues long. The germline gives CDR1 SEHNR, CDR2 FQNEAQ (reference sequence). Axillary draining lymph nodes of breast cancer patients supplied the node samples. TCRdb re-derived calls from the multiplex PCR reads in MiXCR, one entry per CDR3 protein. The table lists tens of thousands of distinct CDR3 sequences, about 27% of them singletons, with 8.1% in the top ten. Comments on this clonotype: Its antigen is as yet unknown. The junction and the germline gene differ at one end; a read error may be behind it.

Study-wide results and caveats: Data only fit, rather than demonstrated, lymph node origin of most tumor T cells. Luminal-like breast cancer showed significantly higher tumor–nontumor repertoire similarity than basal-like. Findings are consistent with lymph node origin and intratumoral expansion of most tumor T cells. Tumor repertoires ranked between lymph nodes and nontumor tissue in diversity, with V and J gene preferences.

The chain carries TRBV7-9 and TRBJ2-5; the match to TRBD2 covers 14 bases. This sequence originates from a female donor with breast cancer. Some clones in this sample may be carry-over from other donors' samples. The specimen sequenced was axillary lymph node tissue. CDR3 bases: TGTGTCAGCAGACCTAGACTAGCGGGAGGGACTGGAGAGGCCCAGTACTTC. Its translation is CVSRPRLAGGTGEAQYF.